Each of the 27 T cell receptor beta chains below was sequenced from the same sample in a study of cytotoxic CD8 clonotypes in ibrutinib-treated CLL. Only in-frame clones appear in the TCRdb table, and some are missing; sequencing was by immunoSEQ multiplex PCR. The top ten clones hold about 4.9% of a sample with fewer than 200,000 clones, more than 80% of them seen once. Sample: PBMCs, taken after 24 months of ibrutinib treatment. All receptors derive from a human donor with chronic lymphocytic leukemia.

The chain uses TRBV27 and TRBJ2-1; 8 positions match TRBD2. CDR3 length equals 17 residues. V dropped 2 bases and J dropped 2; count of bases not matched to a gene: 8. Per the germline V gene, CDR1 is MNHEY and CDR2 is SMNVEV (reference sequence). The CDR3 here is CASSLDWGGGPYNEQFF. The CDR3 nucleotides read TGTGCCAGCAGTTTAGATTGGGGCGGGGGGCCCTACAATGAGCAGTTCTTC.

This clone was seen a few times. The V and J genes are TRBV18 and TRBJ2-1, with 7 positions matching TRBD1. The length of the CDR3 is 13 residues. Trimming at V came to 8 bases and at J to 7 bases, leaving 8 bases not matched to a gene. CDR1 is KGHSH and CDR2 is LQKENI in the germline V gene. The CDR3 DNA reads as TGTGCCAGCCGGAGACAGGGATGGAATGAGCAGTTCTTC. This gives the protein CASRRQGWNEQFF.

Only one count was recorded for this clone. The V call is TRBV11-1, the J call TRBJ2-3, with TRBD2 as a possible D gene (7 bases). The germline V gene encodes CDR1 SGHAT and CDR2 FQDESV (reference sequence). This CDR3 comprises 14 residues. Trimming took 5 bases from V and 4 from J, leaving 13 bases between them. Written as DNA, the CDR3 is TGTGCCAGCAGCCAGAGGGGGGGGCCAGATACGCAGTATTTT. Amino acid sequence: CASSQRGGPDTQYF.

J is TRBJ2-3 and V is TRBV5-1; a possible D gene is TRBD1 (5 bases). The CDR3 sequence is 13 residues long. V was clipped by 2 bases and J by 4 bases, with 8 bases between them. Germline lookup yields CDR1 SGHRS and CDR2 YFSETQ. This chain's CDR3 is CASSLAGPDTQYF. As DNA, the CDR3 is TGCGCCAGCAGCTTAGCAGGGCCAGATACGCAGTATTTT.

The J gene is TRBJ2-2, the V gene TRBV19; D might be TRBD1 (5 bases). The ends were cut back, 1 base at V and 5 bases at J, with 14 bases in the middle. The CDR3 spans 16 residues. Germline loops: CDR1 LNHDA, CDR2 SQIVND (reference sequence). The CDR3 region has the DNA TGTGCCAGTAGTATAGGGCCAGGGAAGAAGACCGGGGAGCTGTTTTTT. It is translated as CASSIGPGKKTGELFF.

This clone turned up a few times. The CDR3 loop is CSVDKGTTEAFF. The CDR3 nucleotides read TGCAGCGTCGACAAGGGGACGACTGAAGCTTTCTTT. V gene TRBV29-1 combines with J gene TRBJ1-1, with D possibly matching TRBD1 (5 bases). Germline V lookup: CDR1 SQVTM, CDR2 ANQGSEA. Trimming pared 6 bases from V and 5 bases from J, leaving 13 bases between. The CDR3 totals 12 residues.

The V call is TRBV21-1, the J call TRBJ2-7; TRBD2, the table's D call, was not compared with the DNA. TRBV21-1 is given as a pseudogene. The CDR3 runs to 14 residues. CDR3 protein: CASGGSFPPYEQYF. DNA for the CDR3: TGTGCCAGTGGGGGGTCGTTCCCTCCCTACGAGCAGTACTTC.

The V and J genes are TRBV19 and TRBJ2-1, with a possible D match to TRBD1 (6 bases). CDR3 size: 14 residues. Trimming left V 5 bases short and J 9 bases short, with 17 bases between. Germline V lookup: CDR1 LNHDA, CDR2 SQIVND (reference sequence). CDR3 DNA: TGTGCCAGTAGTGGACTCACAGGGTCAGGTGAGCAGTTCTTC. Translation: CASSGLTGSGEQFF.

The rearrangement links TRBV16 to TRBJ1-6; 8 bases map to TRBD1. The CDR3 loop spans 14 amino acids. Germline V CDR1 and CDR2: KGHSY, FQNENV. The V and J ends lost 4 bases and 9 bases, in that order; junction bases with no gene match: 5. In nucleotides, the CDR3 is TGTGCCAGCAGCCTCCGGACAGGGTCTTCACCCCTCCACTTT. Translating gives CASSLRTGSSPLHF.

This clone was seen just once. This sequence joins TRBV2 and TRBJ1-2; maybe TRBD1 (6 bases). Trimming took off 6 bases at V and 6 bases at J, with 8 bases between the two ends. CDR1 is SNHLY and CDR2 is FYNNEI in the germline V gene. CDR3 length: 11 amino acids. The chain's CDR3 is CASRGGNGYTF. For the CDR3, the DNA is TGTGCCAGCAGGGGGGGCAATGGCTACACCTTC.

The chain is built from TRBV6-4 and TRBJ1-5, with 7 bases that match TRBD1. Trimming removed 2 bases from V and 6 bases from J; junction bases left unmatched: 25. The CDR3 totals 21 residues. The V gene's germline CDR1 is MRHNA and CDR2 SNTAGT. The CDR3 bases are TGTGCCAGCAGTGACCCGGCTAATCTACAGGGGTCCAGGGGGTTTCGTCAGCCCCAGCATTTT. This sequence encodes CASSDPANLQGSRGFRQPQHF.

The chain links TRBV7-9 to TRBJ2-1; D may match TRBD1 or TRBD2 (5 bases each). The germline V gene has CDR1 SEHNR and CDR2 FQNEAQ (reference sequence). V was trimmed by 5 bases and J by 0 bases, leaving 17 bases between them. The CDR3 is 17 residues long. This CDR3 is CASSPRDAVGSYNEQFF. The DNA for the CDR3 is TGTGCCAGCAGCCCCCGGGACGCCGTAGGCTCCTACAATGAGCAGTTCTTC.

The DNA of the CDR3 is TGTGCCAGCAAGCTAGCGGACTACGAGCAGTACTTC. This sequence encodes CASKLADYEQYF. The chain employs TRBV28 and TRBJ2-5; 7 positions match TRBD2. The J call may be mistaken, given a closer DNA end match to TRBJ2-7. Germline loops: CDR1 MDHEN, CDR2 SYDVKM. The CDR3 runs 12 residues.

V usage is TRBV4-2 and J usage is TRBJ1-1; possible D gene TRBD1, 5 bases. CDR3 length: 14 residues. Germline CDR1 LGHNA, CDR2 YNFKEQ. The V gene lost 7 bases and the J gene lost 8 bases, with 20 bases spanning the gap. The CDR3 loop reads CASNLGDVISEAFF. The CDR3 DNA sequence: TGTGCCAGCAATCTAGGGGATGTCATCTCAGAAGCTTTCTTT.

The chain uses TRBV7-9 and TRBJ1-4; the D gene is possibly TRBD1 (5 bases). V was trimmed by 5 bases and J by 2 bases, leaving 12 bases between them. The CDR3 has 15 residues. Per the germline V gene, CDR1 is SEHNR and CDR2 is FQNEAQ (reference sequence). In DNA, the CDR3 is TGTGCCAGCAGCCCATCCAGGGTGACTAATGAAAAACTGTTTTTT. Translation gives CASSPSRVTNEKLFF.

J is TRBJ1-2 and V is TRBV6-1; 7 positions agree with TRBD1. CDR1 and CDR2 (germline): MNHNS, SASEGT. The V gene end was trimmed by 5 bases and the J gene end by 8 bases; junction bases not matched to a gene: 8. The CDR3 length is 13 residues. CDR3 residues: CASSIDREEGYTF. For the CDR3, the DNA is TGTGCCAGCAGTATTGACAGGGAGGAGGGCTACACCTTC.

The V call is TRBV6-5, the J call TRBJ2-7, with 15 bases identical to TRBD2. With 7 bases clipped from V and 6 bases from J, the junction kept 4 bases outside the gene matches. CDR1 and CDR2 from the germline V gene are MNHEY and SVGAGI. This CDR3 is built from 14 residues. The CDR3 coding sequence is TGTGCCAGCAAACCGGGACTAGCGGGAGGCGAGCAGTACTTC. It translates to CASKPGLAGGEQYF.

CDR3: CASSSRSNANTEAFF. The DNA of the CDR3 is TGTGCCAGCAGCTCCCGGAGCAATGCGAACACTGAAGCTTTCTTT. The rearrangement uses TRBV5-8 and TRBJ1-1; D is unresolved. Trimming pared 3 bases from V and 1 base from J, leaving 13 bases between. Germline CDR1 and CDR2: SGHTS and YDEGEE. The CDR3 sequence is 15 residues long.

The chain's CDR3 is CASSASTDPWGYTF. DNA of the CDR3: TGTGCCAGCAGCGCCTCGACAGATCCCTGGGGCTACACCTTC. V gene TRBV9 combines with J gene TRBJ1-2, with D tentatively TRBD1 (5 bases). Trimming removed 3 bases at V and 8 bases at J, with 17 bases between. Germline values: CDR1 SGDLS, CDR2 YYNGEE. The CDR3 spans 14 residues.

This chain joins TRBV15 and TRBJ2-3, with D tentatively TRBD2 (5 bases). Germline V CDR1 and CDR2: LNHNV, YYDKDF (reference sequence). V dropped 0 bases and J dropped 4 bases, with 14 bases sitting between them. CDR3 size: 16 residues. CDR3 bases: TGTGCCACCAGCAGAGATCGAACTAGAGGGTCAGATACGCAGTATTTT. It is translated as CATSRDRTRGSDTQYF.

This clone was seen once. In the same sample, other DNA sequences code for this CDR3. The chain joins TRBV18 to TRBJ2-3, with TRBD1 identical over 7 bases. The CDR3 is 14 amino acids. After removal of 3 bases from V and 3 bases from J, the junction contained 3 bases not matched to a gene. Germline CDR1 and CDR2: KGHSH and LQKENI. The CDR3 coding sequence is TGTGCCAGCTCACCGGACAGGTTAACAGATACGCAGTATTTT. Its protein product is CASSPDRLTDTQYF.

About this clone itself: The same CDR3 can be traced to other DNA sequences in this sample. This chain connects TRBV7-2 to TRBJ2-1, with D unclear. Trimming left V 3 bases short and J 0 bases short, with 3 bases between. The CDR3 sequence is 13 residues long. Germline loops: CDR1 SGHTA, CDR2 FQGNSA. This CDR3 is CASSLSSYNEQFF. The CDR3 DNA reads as TGTGCCAGCAGCTTGTCCTCCTACAATGAGCAGTTCTTC.

The genes are TRBV18 and TRBJ2-2, with 8 bases fitting TRBD1. The CDR3 contains 16 residues. The J segment lost 2 bases and the V segment lost 2 bases, leaving 4 bases of the junction unmatched. The germline CDR1 and CDR2 sequences are KGHSH and LQKENI. The CDR3 protein is CASSPNTGGNTGELFF. The CDR3 bases are TGTGCCAGCTCACCAAATACAGGGGGAAACACCGGGGAGCTGTTTTTT.

CDR3 bases: TGCGCCAGCAGCCAAGAGGGTGCGACGCAGTATTTT. It is translated as CASSQEGATQYF. The rearrangement links TRBV4-1 to TRBJ2-3; no definite D call. The germline V gene encodes CDR1 MGHRA and CDR2 YSYEKL. The CDR3 consists of 12 residues. V was shortened by 0 bases and J by 9 bases, with 7 bases between the two germline ends.

The rearrangement uses TRBV19 and TRBJ2-1; 10 bases map to TRBD2. CDR1 is LNHDA and CDR2 is SQIVND in the germline V gene (reference sequence). J was trimmed by 4 bases and V by 4 bases; bases with no gene match: 7. There are 16 residues in the CDR3. The CDR3: CASSTLTSGVYNEQFF. In DNA, the CDR3 is TGTGCCAGTAGTACCCTAACTAGCGGGGTATACAATGAGCAGTTCTTC.

The chain has TRBV9 and TRBJ1-2, with TRBD1 as a possible D gene (5 bases). Trimming shortened V by 3 bases and J by 6 bases, and 12 bases separated the two germline ends. CDR1 is SGDLS, CDR2 YYNGEE, per germline. This CDR3 spans 13 amino acids. The CDR3 protein is CASSAPGGNGYTF. CDR3 coding DNA: TGTGCCAGCAGCGCTCCGGGGGGGAATGGCTACACCTTC.

The chain has TRBV29-1 and TRBJ2-5, with 7 bases fitting TRBD2. Germline loops: CDR1 SQVTM, CDR2 ANQGSEA. The CDR3 consists of 11 residues. The CDR3 sequence: CSAGEGETQYF. The CDR3 nucleotides are TGCTCGGCGGGAGAGGGAGAGACCCAGTACTTC.